Included here is one T cell receptor (beta chain) sequence, with context. Its antigen target is currently unknown. No quality values exist for individual bases; no much larger clone is one base distant. Sequencing was performed on an Illumina MiSeq. TCRdb's own reprocessing of the public reads used fastp at Q25 and MiXCR and kept productive beta chains. Each CDR3 protein appears once, grouped with its most common genes and DNA. This sample holds some 3,500 distinct CDR3 sequences; approximately 9.6% were observed only once. Less than 7.5% of the sample lies in the top ten. This specimen comes from a study. V is cut by 1 base and J by 0 bases, and the space between the germline ends is 13 bases. Reading from cysteine to phenylalanine, the CDR3 counts 17 amino acids. CDR3 DNA is the only sequence kept; it has 51 bases, read in frame from the first base. The germline V gene sets CDR1 to SGHTA and CDR2 to FQGNSA.

The TCR sequence derives from a human donor with rheumatoid arthritis. Sequences were obtained from CD4+ T cells from synovial fluid. The chain links TRBV7-2 with TRBJ2-1; a tentative D call is TRBD1 (6 bases match). CDR3 region: CASSLEPQGTSYNEQFF. The nucleotide sequence is TGTGCCAGCAGCTTAGAACCACAGGGAACCTCCTACAATGAGCAGTTCTTC.